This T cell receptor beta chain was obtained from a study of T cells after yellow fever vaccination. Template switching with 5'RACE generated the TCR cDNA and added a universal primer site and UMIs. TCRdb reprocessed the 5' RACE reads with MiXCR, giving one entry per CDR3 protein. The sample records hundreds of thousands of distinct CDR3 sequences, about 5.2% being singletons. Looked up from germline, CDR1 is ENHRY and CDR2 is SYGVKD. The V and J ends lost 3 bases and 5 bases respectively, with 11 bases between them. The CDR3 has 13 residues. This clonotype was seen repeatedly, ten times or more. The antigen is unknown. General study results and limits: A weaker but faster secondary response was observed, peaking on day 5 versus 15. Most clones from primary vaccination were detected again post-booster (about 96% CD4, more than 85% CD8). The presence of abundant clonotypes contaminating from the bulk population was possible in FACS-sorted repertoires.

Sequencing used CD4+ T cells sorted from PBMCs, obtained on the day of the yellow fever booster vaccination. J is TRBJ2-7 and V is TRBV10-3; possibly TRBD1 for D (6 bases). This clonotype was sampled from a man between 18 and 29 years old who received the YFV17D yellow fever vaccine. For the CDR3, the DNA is TGTGCCATCAGTGAACAGGGAGCCCACGAGCAGTACTTC. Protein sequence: CAISEQGAHEQYF.